Following are 12 T cell receptor beta chains from one sample sequenced in a study of T cells in Graves' hyperthyroidism and ophthalmopathy. TCR beta CDR3 region amplification was performed from RNA transcripts. The TCR CDR3 first-round RT-PCR relied on the HTBI primer set. MiXCR, applied by TCRdb to the multiplex PCR reads, yields one record per CDR3 protein. Among around 340,000 distinct CDR3 sequences listed, about 15% were seen once. Specimen: blood. These receptors originate from a young woman with Graves' hyperthyroidism.

This clonotype was seen at least ten times. This chain uses TRBV7-9 with TRBJ2-1; tentatively, D is TRBD2 (6 bases). This CDR3 has 13 amino acids. CDR1 is SEHNR, CDR2 FQNEAQ, per germline (reference sequence). Trimming left V 2 bases short and J 5 bases short, with 7 bases between. The CDR3 reads CASSLTGDNEQFF. The CDR3 bases are TGTGCCAGCAGCTTAACGGGGGACAATGAGCAGTTCTTC.

The table lists this clonotype with many counts. V is TRBV30 and J is TRBJ1-1; D remains unclear. CDR1 GTSNPN and CDR2 SVGIG come from the germline V gene (reference sequence). The CDR3 is made up of 12 amino acids. Between the trimmed V and J ends, which lost 6 bases and 1 base, there was a span of 9 bases. The CDR3 DNA reads as TGTGCCTGCCACCGGGCGAACACTGAAGCTTTCTTT. This translates into CACHRANTEAFF.

The chain recombines TRBV9 with TRBJ2-7, with D uncertain. CDR3 length equals 14 residues. CDR1 is SGDLS, CDR2 YYNGEE, per germline. The V gene lost 0 bases and the J gene lost 7 bases, with 14 bases spanning the gap. The CDR3 protein is CASSVGATAKEQYF. The CDR3 DNA sequence: TGTGCCAGCAGCGTAGGGGCAACTGCGAAGGAGCAGTACTTC.

V gene TRBV10-3 combines with J gene TRBJ2-4; D uncertain. Germline CDR1 is ENHRY and CDR2 is SYGVKD. CDR3 length: 11 amino acids. Trimming removed 11 bases at V and 6 bases at J, with 11 bases between. The CDR3 coding sequence is TGTGCCGCCGGGTACGGAAACATTCAGTACTTC. This sequence encodes CAAGYGNIQYF.

This clonotype was seen repeatedly, ten times or more. This chain uses TRBV11-3 with TRBJ2-1, with D perhaps TRBD1 or TRBD2 (6 bases each). The CDR3 loop spans 15 amino acids. The ends were cut back, 5 bases at V and 8 bases at J, with 19 bases in the middle. The V gene's germline CDR1 is SGHNT and CDR2 YENEEA. CDR3 region: CASSQGGAGWHEQFF. The CDR3 bases are TGTGCCAGCAGCCAAGGGGGTGCGGGATGGCATGAGCAGTTCTTC.

The rearrangement uses TRBV28 and TRBJ1-3; D may be TRBD1 (6 bases). Germline CDR1 is MDHEN and CDR2 is SYDVKM. The CDR3 has 14 residues. The V end was cut by 7 bases, the J end by 4 bases, with 14 bases between. This CDR3 reads CASIRGGGGNTIYF. Written as DNA, the CDR3 is TGTGCCAGCATACGGGGGGGGGGCGGAAACACCATATATTTT.

This clonotype appeared a few times. The CDR3: CSGMGGVNSPLHF. The DNA of the CDR3 is TGCAGTGGGATGGGCGGAGTCAATTCACCCCTCCACTTT. The chain is built from TRBV20-1 and TRBJ1-6; no definite D call. The CDR3 has 13 amino acids. Between the trimmed V and J ends, which lost 7 bases and 7 bases, there was a span of 14 bases. Germline V lookup: CDR1 DFQATT, CDR2 SNEGSKA (reference sequence).

This clonotype occurred many times. The V gene is TRBV7-8, the J gene TRBJ2-1; maybe TRBD1 (5 bases). Germline CDR1 is SGHVS and CDR2 is FQNEAQ. V lost 1 base, J lost 6 bases, and 10 bases lay in between. CDR3 size: 14 residues. The CDR3: CASSLGTSSNEQFF. The CDR3 DNA reads as TGTGCCAGCAGCTTAGGGACATCGAGCAATGAGCAGTTCTTC.

At least ten counts were recorded for this clonotype. The CDR3 DNA is TGTGCCAGCAGCTCACTCTACGAGCAGTACTTC. Residues: CASSSLYEQYF. V and J are TRBV7-2 and TRBJ2-7; D is unresolved. V shed 4 bases and J shed 3 bases, with 4 bases lying between them. CDR3 length: 11 residues. Germline loops: CDR1 SGHTA, CDR2 FQGNSA.

This clonotype has at least ten counts. The chain links TRBV11-2 to TRBJ2-2, with unresolved D. V was trimmed by 2 bases and J by 7 bases, leaving 8 bases between them. The length of the CDR3 is 13 residues. Germline V CDR1 and CDR2: SGHAT, FQNNGV. The CDR3 loop reads CASSLQFSGELFF. The CDR3, as DNA: TGTGCCAGCAGCTTACAGTTCAGCGGGGAGCTGTTTTTT. The variable domain in full, completed from reference TRBV11-2 and TRBJ2-2, reads EAGVAQSPRYKIIEKRQSVAFWCNPISGHATLYWYQQILGQGPKLLIQFQNNGVVDDSQLPKDRFSAERLKGVDSTLKIQPAKLEDSAVYLCASSLQFSGELFFGEGSRLTVL.

Remarks on this clonotype: A much larger clone is a single base away; this may be a read error. This chain connects TRBV5-6 to TRBJ1-2; 7 bases fit TRBD1. The germline CDR1 and CDR2 sequences are SGHDT and YYEEEE. The CDR3 is 13 amino acids. V trimming: 3 bases; J trimming: 3 bases; junction bases outside the gene matches: 2. This chain's CDR3 is CASSWDSHYGYTF. CDR3 DNA: TGTGCCAGCAGCTGGGACAGCCACTATGGCTACACCTTC.

This clonotype was recorded many times. V is TRBV12-3 or TRBV12-4 and J is TRBJ1-1, with D possibly matching TRBD1 (6 bases). CDR3 length: 13 residues. V shed 4 bases and J shed 7 bases, with 13 bases lying between them. CDR3: CASSSTGTLEAFF. The DNA of the CDR3 is TGTGCCAGCAGTTCCACAGGGACCCTTGAAGCTTTCTTT.